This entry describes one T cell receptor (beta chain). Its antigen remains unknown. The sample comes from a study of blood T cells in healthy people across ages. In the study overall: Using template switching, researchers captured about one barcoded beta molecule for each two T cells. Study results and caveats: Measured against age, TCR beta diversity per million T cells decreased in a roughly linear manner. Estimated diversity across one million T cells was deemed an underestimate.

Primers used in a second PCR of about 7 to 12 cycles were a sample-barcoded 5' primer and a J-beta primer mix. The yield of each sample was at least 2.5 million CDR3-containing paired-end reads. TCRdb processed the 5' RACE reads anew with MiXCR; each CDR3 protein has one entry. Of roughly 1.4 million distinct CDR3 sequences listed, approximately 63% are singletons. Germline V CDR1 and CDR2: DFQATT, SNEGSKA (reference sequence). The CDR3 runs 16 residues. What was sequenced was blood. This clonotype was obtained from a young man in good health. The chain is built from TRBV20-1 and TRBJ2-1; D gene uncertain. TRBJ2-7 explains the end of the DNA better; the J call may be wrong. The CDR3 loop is CSATARRTASYNEQYF. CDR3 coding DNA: TGCAGTGCTACGGCCCGCCGAACCGCGTCCTACAATGAGCAGTACTTC.